This paragraph reports one T cell receptor (beta chain). What it binds is not known. From germline, CDR1 is MDHEN and CDR2 SYDVKM. Trimming removed 8 bases from V and 1 base from J, with 11 bases in between. The CDR3 totals 13 residues. Each of the donors was a healthy bone marrow donor. This entry comes from a study of cytomegalovirus exposure and HLA in healthy donors. Amplification used 60 Vbeta primers and 13 Jbeta primers. The method was immunoSEQ multiplex PCR; TCRdb's version includes in-frame clones alone and lacks a portion of them. The table lists 200,000 or so clones, over 65% of them singletons, with roughly 15% in the top ten. General observations from the study: Analyzed later, most CMV-associated TCR beta chains appeared HLA-restricted.

Sequenced material: PBMCs. V gene TRBV28 combines with J gene TRBJ1-1, with D unresolved. This sequence was found in a middle-aged man in good health and CMV-seronegative. Here the CDR3 DNA reads TGTGCCAGCGCCCCACCCAGGAACACTGAAGCTTTCTTT. Translation gives CASAPPRNTEAFF.